One sample yielded the 15 T cell receptor beta chains listed below, sequenced in a study of control samples from healthy donors and cancer patients. Measured with immunoSEQ multiplex PCR; TCRdb has only the in-frame clones, and not every one. The profile shows over 85,000 clones, roughly 91% of them singletons. Sequenced sample: PBMCs. These receptors were taken from a woman aged 50 to 60 with colorectal cancer.

The chain is built from TRBV9 and TRBJ1-3, with D unresolved. CDR1 is SGDLS, CDR2 YYNGEE, per germline. The CDR3 sequence is 17 residues long. V lost 0 bases, J lost 2 bases, and 15 bases lay in between. The CDR3 loop reads CASSVDPERYTGNTIYF. The CDR3 nucleotides are TGTGCCAGCAGCGTAGATCCGGAAAGGTATACTGGAAACACCATATATTTT.

The chain combines TRBV18 with TRBJ2-4; D is unclear. Trimming left V 2 bases short and J 0 bases short, with 17 bases between. CDR3 length equals 18 residues. Looked up from germline, CDR1 is KGHSH and CDR2 is LQKENI. CDR3 loop: CASSPIWATGLAKNIQYF. The CDR3 DNA reads TGTGCCAGCTCACCAATATGGGCCACTGGGTTAGCCAAAAACATTCAGTACTTC.

V usage is TRBV24-1 and J usage is TRBJ2-1; 9 bases align to TRBD2. This CDR3 spans 15 amino acids. J gave up 4 bases and V 7 bases, and 7 bases lay outside the gene matches. CDR1 is KGHDR, CDR2 SFDVKD, per germline. CDR3 residues: CATRPSAGGYNEQFF. The DNA for the CDR3 is TGTGCCACCAGGCCCTCAGCGGGGGGTTACAATGAGCAGTTCTTC.

V gene TRBV18 combines with J gene TRBJ2-3; tentatively, D is TRBD1 (6 bases). Germline lookup yields CDR1 KGHSH and CDR2 LQKENI. This CDR3 region has 16 residues. V was shortened by 3 bases and J by 0 bases, with 13 bases between the two germline ends. CDR3 sequence (DNA): TGTGCCAGCTCACCGGGGGCGGTTCCCAGCACAGATACGCAGTATTTT. Residues: CASSPGAVPSTDTQYF.

The V gene is TRBV7-2, the J gene TRBJ2-5; 10 bases match TRBD1. The CDR3 consists of 15 residues. Per the germline V gene, CDR1 is SGHTA and CDR2 is FQGNSA. The V gene end was trimmed by 2 bases and the J gene end by 3 bases; junction bases not matched to a gene: 3. The CDR3 DNA sequence: TGTGCCAGCAGCTTACAGACAGGGGGCAAAGAGACCCAGTACTTC. It specifies CASSLQTGGKETQYF.

This chain connects TRBV18 to TRBJ2-7, with D tentatively TRBD1 (6 bases). Trimming took 2 bases from V and 0 from J, leaving 11 bases between them. The CDR3 is 15 residues long. The germline V gene encodes CDR1 KGHSH and CDR2 LQKENI. DNA of the CDR3: TGTGCCAGCTCACCATTGGACAGAAGCTCCTACGAGCAGTACGTC. Protein product: CASSPLDRSSYEQYV.

This chain uses TRBV7-8 with TRBJ2-7; tentative D call: TRBD2 (6 bases). From germline, CDR1 is SGHVS and CDR2 FQNEAQ. V was shortened by 5 bases and J by 1 base, with 9 bases between the two germline ends. This CDR3 region has 13 residues. This CDR3 is CASSRLGSYEQYV. The CDR3 DNA follows: TGTGCCAGCAGCAGACTAGGTTCCTACGAGCAGTACGTC.

J is TRBJ1-6 and V is TRBV6-5, with D perhaps matching TRBD1 (5 bases). V lost 7 bases and J lost 8, with 18 bases in between. CDR3 length: 15 residues. Germline CDR1 and CDR2: MNHEY and SVGAGI. In DNA form, the CDR3 reads TGTGCCAGCAACCCAGGGTCCCAGCGAGATTCACCCCTCCACTTT. Residues: CASNPGSQRDSPLHF.

This chain connects TRBV6-5 to TRBJ1-2; TRBD1 is a possible D gene (5 bases). V lost 0 bases and J lost 8, with 13 bases in between. The CDR3 is 14 amino acids. In germline, CDR1 is MNHEY, CDR2 SVGAGI. The CDR3 DNA reads as TGTGCCAGCAGTTACTCGGCCAGGGTGGAAGGCTACACCTTC. This codes for CASSYSARVEGYTF.

The chain uses TRBV30 and TRBJ2-1; TRBD2 aligns across 8 bases. The V and J ends lost 1 base and 8 bases, in that order; junction bases with no gene match: 10. From germline, CDR1 is GTSNPN and CDR2 SVGIG (reference sequence). This CDR3 comprises 15 residues. CDR3 loop: CAWSAVGRGRYEQFF. In DNA form, the CDR3 reads TGTGCCTGGAGTGCGGTCGGGAGGGGTCGTTATGAGCAGTTCTTC.

The rearrangement links TRBV24-1 to TRBJ2-3; D is unclear. Germline assignment: CDR1 KGHDR and CDR2 SFDVKD. The CDR3 is made up of 15 amino acids. Trimming stripped 5 bases from V and 2 bases from J, with 13 bases between. Here the CDR3 reads CATSGTTQSTDTQYF. CDR3 nucleotides: TGTGCCACCAGTGGGACGACTCAATCCACAGATACGCAGTATTTT.

The rearrangement uses TRBV6-5 and TRBJ1-2, with TRBD1 identical over 7 bases. CDR1 is MNHEY, CDR2 SVGAGI, per germline. V lost 11 bases, J lost 7 bases, and 7 bases stayed unmatched. The length of the CDR3 is 11 residues. The CDR3 DNA reads as TGTGCCGTCCGGGACAGCCTTGGCTACACCTTC. This codes for CAVRDSLGYTF.

The chain recombines TRBV14 with TRBJ1-1; maybe TRBD1 (6 bases). CDR1 is SGHDN and CDR2 is FVKESK in the germline V gene. V lost 3 bases, J lost 0 bases, and 8 bases lay in between. The CDR3 totals 14 residues. The CDR3 nucleotides are TGTGCCAGCAGCCACGGGACAATGAACACTGAAGCTTTCTTT. Its protein product is CASSHGTMNTEAFF.

A single count supports this clone. V usage is TRBV5-8 and J usage is TRBJ1-3, with unresolved D. The V gene's germline CDR1 is SGHTS and CDR2 YDEGEE. With 3 bases removed from V and 2 bases from J, the gap between germline ends came to 9 bases. This CDR3 has 14 amino acids. This CDR3 is CASSWGGPGNTIYF. DNA for the CDR3: TGTGCCAGCAGCTGGGGTGGCCCTGGAAACACCATATATTTT.

This clone occurred a few times. This chain links TRBV7-3 with TRBJ2-6; D gene unclear. Germline CDR1 SGHTA, CDR2 FQGTGA. The V and J ends lost 9 bases and 0 bases respectively, with 6 bases between them. The CDR3 totals 13 residues. The CDR3 DNA sequence: TGTGCCAGTGCCCGCTCTGGGGCCAACGTCCTGACTTTC. Amino acid sequence: CASARSGANVLTF.